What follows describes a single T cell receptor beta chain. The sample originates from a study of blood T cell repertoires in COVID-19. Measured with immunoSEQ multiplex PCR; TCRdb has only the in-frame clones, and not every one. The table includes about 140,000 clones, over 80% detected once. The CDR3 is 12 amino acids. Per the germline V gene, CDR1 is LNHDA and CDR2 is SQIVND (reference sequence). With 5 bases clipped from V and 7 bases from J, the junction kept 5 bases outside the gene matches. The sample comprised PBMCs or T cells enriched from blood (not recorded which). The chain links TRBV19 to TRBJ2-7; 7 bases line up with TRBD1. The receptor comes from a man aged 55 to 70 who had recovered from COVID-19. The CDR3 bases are TGTGCCAGTAGTCCGGGGACAGTTGAGCAGTACTTC. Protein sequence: CASSPGTVEQYF.